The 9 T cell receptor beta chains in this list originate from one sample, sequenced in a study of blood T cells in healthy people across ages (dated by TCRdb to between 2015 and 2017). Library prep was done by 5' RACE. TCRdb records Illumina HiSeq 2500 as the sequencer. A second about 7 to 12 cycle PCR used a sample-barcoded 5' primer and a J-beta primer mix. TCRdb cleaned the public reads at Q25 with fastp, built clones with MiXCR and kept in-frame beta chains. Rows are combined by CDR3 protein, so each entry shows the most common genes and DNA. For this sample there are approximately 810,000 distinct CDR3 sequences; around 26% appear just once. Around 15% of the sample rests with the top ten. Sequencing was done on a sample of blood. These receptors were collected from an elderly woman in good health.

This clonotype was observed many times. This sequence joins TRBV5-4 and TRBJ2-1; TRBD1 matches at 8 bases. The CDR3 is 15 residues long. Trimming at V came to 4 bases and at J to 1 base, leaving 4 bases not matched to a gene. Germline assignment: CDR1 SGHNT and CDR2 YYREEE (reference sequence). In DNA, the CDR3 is TGTGCCAGCAGCATCGGGACAGGTTCCTACAATGAGCAGTTCTTC. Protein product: CASSIGTGSYNEQFF.

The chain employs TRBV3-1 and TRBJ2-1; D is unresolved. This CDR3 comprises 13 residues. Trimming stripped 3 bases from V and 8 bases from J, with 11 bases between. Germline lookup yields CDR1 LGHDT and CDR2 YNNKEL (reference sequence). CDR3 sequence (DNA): TGTGCCAGCAGCCACTCTCCCAGAGATGAGCAGTTCTTC. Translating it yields CASSHSPRDEQFF.

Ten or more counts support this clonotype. The CDR3 loop is CASSYDPSSTDTQYF. The CDR3 DNA follows: TGTGCCAGCAGTTACGACCCTTCTAGCACAGATACGCAGTATTTT. The chain has TRBV6-2 or TRBV6-3 and TRBJ2-3; D ambiguous. The CDR3 length is 15 residues. Germline lookup yields CDR1 MNHEY and CDR2 SVGEGT. The ends were cut back, 2 bases at V and 0 bases at J, with 9 bases in the middle.

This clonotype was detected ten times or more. In DNA form, the CDR3 reads TGCAGTGCTAGAGTTATACAGGGGGGGGAGACCCAGTACTTC. Translated: CSARVIQGGETQYF. The chain links TRBV20-1 to TRBJ2-5; possibly TRBD1 for D (8 bases). The CDR3 sequence is 14 residues long. CDR1 is DFQATT, CDR2 SNEGSKA, per germline (reference sequence). Trimming pared 1 base from V and 5 bases from J, leaving 14 bases between.

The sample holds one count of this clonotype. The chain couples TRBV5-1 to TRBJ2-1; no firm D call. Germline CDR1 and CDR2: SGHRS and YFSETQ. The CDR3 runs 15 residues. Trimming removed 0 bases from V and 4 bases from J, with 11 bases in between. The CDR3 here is CASSLERALYNEQFF. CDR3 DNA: TGCGCCAGCAGCTTGGAACGGGCACTTTACAATGAGCAGTTCTTC.

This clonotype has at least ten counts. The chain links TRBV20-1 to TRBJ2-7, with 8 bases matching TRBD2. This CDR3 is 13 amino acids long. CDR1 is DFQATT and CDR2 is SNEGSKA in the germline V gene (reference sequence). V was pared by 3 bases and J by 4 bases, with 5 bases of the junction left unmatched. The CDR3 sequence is CSARSLAGYEQYF. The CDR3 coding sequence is TGCAGTGCTAGGTCTTTAGCGGGGTACGAGCAGTACTTC.

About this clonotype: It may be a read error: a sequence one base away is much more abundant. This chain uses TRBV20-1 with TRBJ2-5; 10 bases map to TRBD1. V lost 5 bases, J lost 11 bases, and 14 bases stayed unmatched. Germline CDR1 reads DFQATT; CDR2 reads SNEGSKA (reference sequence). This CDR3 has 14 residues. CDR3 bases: TGCAGTGCTCCACGGGACAGGGGTTTAATTGAGCAGTACTTC. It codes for CSAPRDRGLIEQYF.

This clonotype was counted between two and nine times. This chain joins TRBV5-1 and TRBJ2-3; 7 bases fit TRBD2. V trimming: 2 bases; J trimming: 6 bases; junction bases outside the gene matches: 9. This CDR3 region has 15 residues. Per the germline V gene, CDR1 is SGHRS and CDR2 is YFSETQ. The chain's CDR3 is CASSFLAGESDTQYF. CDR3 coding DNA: TGCGCCAGCAGCTTCTTGGCGGGGGAGTCGGATACGCAGTATTTT.

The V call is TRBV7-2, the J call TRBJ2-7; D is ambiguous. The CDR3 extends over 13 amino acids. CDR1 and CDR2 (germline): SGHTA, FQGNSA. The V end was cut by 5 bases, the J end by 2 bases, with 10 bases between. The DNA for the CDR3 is TGTGCCAGCAGCGCAGATCCACCCTACGAGCAGTACTTC. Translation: CASSADPPYEQYF. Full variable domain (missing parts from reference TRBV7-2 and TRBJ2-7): GAGVSQSPSNKVTEKGKDVELRCDPISGHTALYWYRQSLGQGLEFLIYFQGNSAPDKSGLPSDRFSAERTGGSVSTLTIQRTQQEDSAVYLCASSADPPYEQYFGPGTRLTVT.